One and the same sample provided the 31 T cell receptor beta chains below, sequenced in a study of CD8 T cells in Susac syndrome. Roughly 0.5 to 1 ug RNA was reverse transcribed with random hexamers. TCRdb reprocessed the immunoSEQ multiplex PCR reads via MiXCR and lists one record per CDR3 protein. The sample gives approximately 94,000 distinct CDR3 sequences, around 96% of which show up once; 0.3% is in the top ten. The specimen sequenced was CD8+ T cells from PBMCs. All receptors come from a human donor with Susac syndrome.

The rearrangement joins TRBV25-1 to TRBJ2-1; perhaps TRBD2 as D (5 bases). In germline, CDR1 is MGHDK, CDR2 SYGVNS. V gave up 1 base and J gave up 4 bases, with 11 bases separating them. The CDR3 is made up of 15 amino acids. CDR3 amino acids: CASSESDSPYNEQFF. CDR3 nucleotide sequence: TGTGCCAGCAGTGAATCGGACTCTCCTTACAATGAGCAGTTCTTC.

This clonotype was seen only once. The V gene is TRBV9, the J gene TRBJ1-2; possible D gene TRBD1, 6 bases. Germline loops: CDR1 SGDLS, CDR2 YYNGEE. V lost 3 bases to trimming and J lost 6 bases, with 15 bases between them. CDR3 size: 14 residues. CDR3 DNA: TGTGCCAGCAGCGGTAACAGGGTCGTCGATGGCTACACCTTC. Translated, it gives CASSGNRVVDGYTF.

The chain has TRBV9 and TRBJ1-6; D is ambiguous. This CDR3 is built from 14 residues. Deletions cut 1 base from V and 5 bases from J, with 7 bases between. Germline values: CDR1 SGDLS, CDR2 YYNGEE. CDR3 residues: CASSVRRDNSPLHF. The CDR3 DNA reads as TGTGCCAGCAGCGTACGTCGGGATAATTCACCCCTCCACTTT.

The V call is TRBV29-1, the J call TRBJ2-5, with D maybe TRBD1 (7 bases). Trimming left V 5 bases short and J 5 bases short, with 12 bases between. The length of the CDR3 is 12 residues. The germline V gene has CDR1 SQVTM and CDR2 ANQGSEA. The DNA of the CDR3 is TGCAGCGTTCGTTCAGGGGGGGAGACCCAGTACTTC. Its translation: CSVRSGGETQYF.

This clonotype was observed a single time. J is TRBJ2-3 and V is TRBV2; D gene uncertain. Germline-derived CDR1 and CDR2 are SNHLY and FYNNEI. CDR3 length equals 15 residues. V lost 3 bases and J 0 bases, leaving 10 bases between the germline ends. The CDR3 DNA sequence: TGTGCCAGCAGTGAGTACTACTCTAGCACAGATACGCAGTATTTT. This codes for CASSEYYSSTDTQYF.

The chain employs TRBV7-9 and TRBJ2-7; a possible D gene is TRBD2 (5 bases). This CDR3 is built from 13 residues. The germline CDR1 and CDR2 sequences are SEHNR and FQNEAQ (reference sequence). With 5 bases removed from V and 5 bases from J, the gap between germline ends came to 13 bases. For the CDR3, the DNA is TGTGCCAGCAGCCCAGAGGGTAAGCACGAGCAGTACTTC. Protein product: CASSPEGKHEQYF.

J is TRBJ2-3 and V is TRBV29-1; 13 bases match TRBD2. The V gene end was trimmed by 5 bases and the J gene end by 3 bases; junction bases not matched to a gene: 5. CDR1 is SQVTM, CDR2 ANQGSEA, per germline. CDR3 length: 15 amino acids. The CDR3 region is CSVSGTSGVTDTQYF. The CDR3 DNA reads TGCAGCGTTTCCGGGACTAGCGGGGTAACAGATACGCAGTATTTT.

This chain uses TRBV16 with TRBJ1-4, with D unclear. Germline-derived CDR1 and CDR2 are KGHSY and FQNENV. CDR3 size: 14 residues. V was shortened by 3 bases and J by 5 bases, with 10 bases between the two germline ends. The CDR3 spells CASSHPERNEKLFF. CDR3 bases: TGTGCCAGCAGCCATCCCGAGCGGAATGAAAAACTGTTTTTT. Full variable domain (outside the CDR3, taken from reference TRBV16 and TRBJ1-4): GEEVAQTPKHLVRGEGQKAKLYCAPIKGHSYVFWYQQVLKNEFKFLISFQNENVFDETGMPKERFSAKCLPNSPCSLEIQATKLEDSAVYFCASSHPERNEKLFFGSGTQLSVL.

The V gene is TRBV2, the J gene TRBJ2-1; 7 bases are shared with TRBD1. Trimming removed 3 bases from V and 2 bases from J; junction bases left unmatched: 4. Germline V gene lookup returns CDR1 SNHLY and CDR2 FYNNEI. There are 15 residues in the CDR3. The CDR3 sequence is CASSEAQGTYNEQFF. The CDR3 DNA sequence: TGTGCCAGCAGTGAGGCACAGGGGACCTACAATGAGCAGTTCTTC.

This clonotype was observed once. The chain is built from TRBV28 and TRBJ1-5; D is unresolved. Trimming shortened V by 1 base and J by 5 bases, and 18 bases separated the two germline ends. Germline V lookup: CDR1 MDHEN, CDR2 SYDVKM. The CDR3 runs 17 residues. The CDR3 region is CASSLLRAPTNDQPQHF. The CDR3 DNA is TGTGCCAGCAGTTTATTGAGGGCACCGACGAATGATCAGCCCCAGCATTTT. Combining the CDR3 with reference TRBV28 and TRBJ1-5 gives the whole variable domain DVKVTQSSRYLVKRTGEKVFLECVQDMDHENMFWYRQDPGLGLRLIYFSYDVKMKEKGDIPEGYSVSREKKERFSLILESASTNQTSMYLCASSLLRAPTNDQPQHFGDGTRLSIL.

The V and J genes are TRBV20-1 and TRBJ2-3, with 8 bases fitting TRBD2. Trimming removed 3 bases from V and 6 bases from J; junction bases left unmatched: 8. The length of the CDR3 is 14 residues. The V gene's germline CDR1 is DFQATT and CDR2 SNEGSKA (reference sequence). The CDR3 nucleotides read TGCAGTGCTAGTTCGGGAGGGCCTGGGGATACGCAGTATTTT. This gives the protein CSASSGGPGDTQYF.

CDR3 bases: TGCAGCGTTGGAGGTACTTTACTCGGTGAGCAGTTCTTC. Encoded protein: CSVGGTLLGEQFF. The J gene is TRBJ2-1, the V gene TRBV29-1; D is ambiguous. The CDR3 loop spans 13 amino acids. Trimming stripped 4 bases from V and 9 bases from J, with 16 bases between. Germline CDR1 SQVTM, CDR2 ANQGSEA.

J is TRBJ1-1 and V is TRBV20-1; a weak D match, TRBD1 (5 bases). The ends were cut back, 2 bases at V and 11 bases at J, with 15 bases in the middle. The CDR3 spans 12 residues. Germline CDR1 reads DFQATT; CDR2 reads SNEGSKA (reference sequence). The CDR3 DNA follows: TGCAGTGCTAGAATTGGGGAGGGGAGGGCTTTCTTT. Its protein product is CSARIGEGRAFF.

The chain links TRBV6-1 to TRBJ1-1; D may be TRBD1 (5 bases). V dropped 6 bases and J dropped 4 bases, with 24 bases sitting between them. This CDR3 has 17 residues. The V gene's germline CDR1 is MNHNS and CDR2 SASEGT. CDR3 sequence: CASSHRNTGRGRTEAFF. In DNA form, the CDR3 reads TGTGCCAGCAGCCACAGAAACACTGGTCGGGGACGCACTGAAGCTTTCTTT.

The chain couples TRBV15 to TRBJ2-2; D unresolved. Germline V gene sequence: CDR1 LNHNV, CDR2 YYDKDF (reference sequence). This CDR3 is built from 14 residues. V dropped 1 base and J dropped 4 bases, with 7 bases sitting between them. The DNA of the CDR3 is TGTGCCACCAGCAGAGTAGGCGGCACCGGGGAGCTGTTTTTT. Translated, it gives CATSRVGGTGELFF.

The chain is built from TRBV4-2 and TRBJ2-3; 10 bases align to TRBD2. Looked up from germline, CDR1 is LGHNA and CDR2 is YNFKEQ. J lost 2 bases, V lost 3 bases, and 11 bases had no gene match. CDR3 length: 18 amino acids. CDR3 bases: TGTGCCAGCAGCCATACTTCACGAGCGGGAGGGCCCACAGATACGCAGTATTTT. This sequence encodes CASSHTSRAGGPTDTQYF.

V and J are TRBV27 and TRBJ1-2; D is possibly TRBD1 (5 bases). Germline V lookup: CDR1 MNHEY, CDR2 SMNVEV (reference sequence). This CDR3 region has 14 residues. Trimming cost V 3 bases and J 6 bases, with 14 bases left between them. The CDR3 DNA follows: TGTGCCAGCAGTTTCGGGGCAGGGAAAGATGGCTACACCTTC. Its translation: CASSFGAGKDGYTF.

The chain has TRBV20-1 and TRBJ1-5; 7 bases align to TRBD1. The germline V gene encodes CDR1 DFQATT and CDR2 SNEGSKA (reference sequence). The J segment lost 5 bases and the V segment lost 4 bases, leaving 8 bases of the junction unmatched. The CDR3 sequence is 14 residues long. CDR3 loop: CSAIRDSKDQPQHF. The DNA for the CDR3 is TGCAGTGCTATCCGGGACAGCAAGGATCAGCCCCAGCATTTT.

This chain joins TRBV3-1 and TRBJ2-5; 12 bases map to TRBD2. Trimming cost V 1 base and J 3 bases; bases outside gene matches: 3. This CDR3 has 16 residues. Germline V CDR1 and CDR2: LGHDT, YNNKEL (reference sequence). The CDR3, as DNA: TGTGCCAGCAGCCAAGGGACTAGCGGGATGAAAGAGACCCAGTACTTC. Residues: CASSQGTSGMKETQYF.

Written as DNA, the CDR3 is TGTGCCACCAGTTTCTGGTCCAGCCTTCTTTACTACAATCAGCCCCAGCATTTT. This codes for CATSFWSSLLYYNQPQHF. The chain recombines TRBV24-1 with TRBJ1-5; no reliable D call. The CDR3 is 18 residues long. V was shortened by 6 bases and J by 3 bases, with 23 bases between the two germline ends. Germline V gene data show CDR1 as KGHDR and CDR2 as SFDVKD.

V usage is TRBV5-1 and J usage is TRBJ2-3; 7 bases match TRBD2. V trimming: 0 bases; J trimming: 6 bases; junction bases outside the gene matches: 7. The CDR3 is made up of 15 amino acids. Germline V gives CDR1 SGHRS, CDR2 YFSETQ. CDR3 sequence (DNA): TGCGCCAGCAGCTTGGGGAGACTAGCATACGATACGCAGTATTTT. Encoded protein: CASSLGRLAYDTQYF.

The chain has TRBV5-1 and TRBJ2-1, with a possible D match to TRBD1 (5 bases). The CDR3 is made up of 15 amino acids. Between the trimmed V and J ends, which lost 4 bases and 0 bases, there was a span of 11 bases. The germline CDR1 and CDR2 sequences are SGHRS and YFSETQ. For the CDR3, the DNA is TGCGCCAGCAGCACGGACATAAGCTCCTACAATGAGCAGTTCTTC. Its protein is CASSTDISSYNEQFF.

The chain recombines TRBV4-1 with TRBJ2-2; unclear D gene. CDR3 length: 14 residues. Between the trimmed V and J ends, which lost 0 bases and 5 bases, there was a span of 7 bases. Looked up from germline, CDR1 is MGHRA and CDR2 is YSYEKL. For the CDR3, the DNA is TGCGCCAGCAGCCAAGATTTCCAGACCGGGGAGCTGTTTTTT. Protein product: CASSQDFQTGELFF.

The rearrangement links TRBV27 to TRBJ2-1; 8 nucleotides match TRBD2. Germline V gene data show CDR1 as MNHEY and CDR2 as SMNVEV (reference sequence). The CDR3 extends over 14 amino acids. The V and J ends lost 3 bases and 6 bases, in that order; junction bases with no gene match: 4. CDR3 region: CASSLTSEFNEQFF. The CDR3 nucleotides are TGTGCCAGCAGTTTGACTAGCGAGTTCAATGAGCAGTTCTTC.

CDR3 sequence: CASSQTGPGDTEAFF. CDR3 DNA: TGTGCCAGCAGCCAGACAGGCCCTGGGGACACTGAAGCTTTCTTT. The chain employs TRBV7-8 and TRBJ1-1; TRBD1 might be the D (6 bases). CDR1 and CDR2 from the germline V gene are SGHVS and FQNEAQ. V lost 5 bases to trimming and J lost 3 bases, with 16 bases between them. CDR3 size: 15 residues.

The rearrangement uses TRBV20-1 and TRBJ2-7; D uncertain. This CDR3 has 15 amino acids. V was trimmed by 6 bases and J by 3 bases, leaving 21 bases between them. Per the germline V gene, CDR1 is DFQATT and CDR2 is SNEGSKA (reference sequence). As DNA, the CDR3 is TGCAGTGCCAAGGACCGCCCGGGCCCCGACTACGAGCAGTACTTC. Its translation is CSAKDRPGPDYEQYF.

J is TRBJ2-3 and V is TRBV20-1, with 9 bases matching TRBD2. Germline V lookup: CDR1 DFQATT, CDR2 SNEGSKA (reference sequence). The ends lost 5 bases at V and 0 bases at J; junction bases unmatched: 12. The CDR3 consists of 17 residues. CDR3 sequence reads: CSASFGTSSSSTDTQYF. The CDR3 bases are TGCAGTGCTTCCTTCGGGACTAGCAGTTCCAGCACAGATACGCAGTATTTT.

The gene calls are TRBV20-1 and TRBJ2-5; the D gene is possibly TRBD2 (5 bases). The CDR3 consists of 16 residues. The germline V gene has CDR1 DFQATT and CDR2 SNEGSKA (reference sequence). CDR3: CSAMGPGNPIQETQYF. The CDR3 nucleotides are TGCAGCGCAATGGGCCCGGGGAACCCCATCCAAGAGACCCAGTACTTC.

This sequence joins TRBV9 and TRBJ2-1; D gene unclear. The V end was cut by 0 bases, the J end by 4 bases, with 14 bases between. The germline V gene encodes CDR1 SGDLS and CDR2 YYNGEE. This CDR3 comprises 16 residues. The CDR3 spells CASSVVGTGGYNEQFF. In DNA, the CDR3 is TGTGCCAGCAGCGTAGTTGGAACTGGTGGTTACAATGAGCAGTTCTTC.

The chain joins TRBV20-1 to TRBJ1-6; TRBD1 matches 8 bases. The CDR3 loop spans 16 amino acids. V was clipped by 0 bases and J by 8 bases; unmatched bases: 9. In germline, CDR1 is DFQATT, CDR2 SNEGSKA (reference sequence). The CDR3 coding sequence is TGCAGTGCTAGAGATCTGGGGGGACAGGAATATTCACCCCTCCACTTT. It codes for CSARDLGGQEYSPLHF.

The chain carries TRBV16 and TRBJ1-2; a possible D gene is TRBD1 (5 bases). V was shortened by 0 bases and J by 1 base, with 12 bases between the two germline ends. This CDR3 contains 16 residues. Germline-derived CDR1 and CDR2 are KGHSY and FQNENV. CDR3 nucleotides: TGTGCCAGCAGCCAATCAAATCAGGGCATTAACTATGGCTACACCTTC. It translates to CASSQSNQGINYGYTF.